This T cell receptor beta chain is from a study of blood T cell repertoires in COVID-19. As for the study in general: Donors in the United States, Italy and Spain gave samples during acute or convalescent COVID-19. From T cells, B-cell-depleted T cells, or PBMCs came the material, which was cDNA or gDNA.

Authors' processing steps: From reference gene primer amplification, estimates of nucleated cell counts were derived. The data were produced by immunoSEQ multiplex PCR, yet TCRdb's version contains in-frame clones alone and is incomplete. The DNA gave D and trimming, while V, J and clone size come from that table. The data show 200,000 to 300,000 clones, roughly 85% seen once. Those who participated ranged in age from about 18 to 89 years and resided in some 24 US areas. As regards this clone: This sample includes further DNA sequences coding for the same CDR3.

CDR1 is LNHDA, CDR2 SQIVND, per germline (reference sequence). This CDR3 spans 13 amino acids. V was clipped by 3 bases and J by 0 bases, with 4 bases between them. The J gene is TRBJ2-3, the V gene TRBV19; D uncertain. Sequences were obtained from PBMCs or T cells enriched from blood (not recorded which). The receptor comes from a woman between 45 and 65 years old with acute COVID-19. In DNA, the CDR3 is TGTGCCAGTAGTATCCCTAGCACAGATACGCAGTATTTT. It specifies CASSIPSTDTQYF.